This is a list of T cell receptor beta chains from one sample in a study of monozygotic twins with inflammatory bowel disease. From the 5' RACE reads, TCRdb lists one entry per CDR3 protein and no DNA. Its table lists 150,000 or so distinct CDR3 sequences. Sequences were obtained from blood. All receptors derive from a human donor with ulcerative colitis or Crohn's disease, or a healthy co-twin of an affected twin (not recorded which). CDR3s include the opening cysteine and the closing phenylalanine or tryptophan.

v_gene	j_gene	CDR3aa
TRBV28	TRBJ2-7	CASSPLQGAYEQYF
TRBV6-2/TRBV6-3	TRBJ2-1	CASSLDPGPYNEQFF
TRBV7-2	TRBJ1-2	CASSLGFGGRNYGYTF
TRBV12-3/TRBV12-4	TRBJ1-4	CASSLVDRRHTGLFF
TRBV4-3	TRBJ2-2	CASSQDQIGGLTGELFF
TRBV29-1	TRBJ2-1	CSVGDLGGEYNEQFF
TRBV7-2	TRBJ2-7	CASSPTYSYEQYF
TRBV12-3/TRBV12-4	TRBJ1-2	CASSLGTDRGYGYTF
TRBV19	TRBJ2-1	CASSSSPTSGGAMVF
TRBV3-1	TRBJ1-5	CASSQGQGRASNQPQHF
TRBV7-8	TRBJ1-5	CASSPKRVGDQPQHF
TRBV12-3/TRBV12-4	TRBJ1-3	CASSLEGVVPGNTIYF
TRBV10-3	TRBJ2-1	CAISAQGLAEIEQFF
TRBV6-2/TRBV6-3	TRBJ1-1	CASIYRGHTEAFF
TRBV5-1	TRBJ1-4	CASRGEGEKLFF
TRBV7-3	TRBJ1-6	CASSLWGSNSPLHF
TRBV28	TRBJ1-5	CASSLSLGYQPQHF